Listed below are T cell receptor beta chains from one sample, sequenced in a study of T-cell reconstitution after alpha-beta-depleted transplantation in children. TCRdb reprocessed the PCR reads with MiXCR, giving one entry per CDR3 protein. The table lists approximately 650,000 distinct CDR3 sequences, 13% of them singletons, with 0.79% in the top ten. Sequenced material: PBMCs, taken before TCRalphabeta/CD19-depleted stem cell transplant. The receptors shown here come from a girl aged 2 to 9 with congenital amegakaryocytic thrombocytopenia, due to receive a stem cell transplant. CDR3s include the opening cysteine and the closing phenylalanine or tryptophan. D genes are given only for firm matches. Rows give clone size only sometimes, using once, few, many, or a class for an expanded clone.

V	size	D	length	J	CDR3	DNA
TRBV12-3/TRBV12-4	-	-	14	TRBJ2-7	CASSLGLAKYEQYF	TGTGCCAGCAGTCTTGGCCTAGCGAAATACGAGCAGTACTTC
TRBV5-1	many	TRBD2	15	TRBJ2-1	CASSLEAGRDNEQFF	TGCGCCAGCAGCTTGGAAGCAGGGAGGGACAATGAGCAGTTCTTC
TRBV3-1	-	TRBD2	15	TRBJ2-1	CASSRVYREVGEQFF	TGTGCCAGCAGCCGGGTCTATCGGGAGGTTGGTGAGCAGTTCTTC
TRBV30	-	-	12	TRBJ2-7	CAWNRNTYEQYF	TGTGCCTGGAACCGTAATACCTACGAGCAGTACTTC
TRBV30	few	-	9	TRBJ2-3	CAWDTGLYF	TGTGCCTGGGATACGGGGCTGTATTTT
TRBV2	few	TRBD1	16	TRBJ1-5	CASSPSGTGGDQPQHF	TGTGCCAGCAGTCCCTCTGGGACAGGGGGCGATCAGCCCCAGCATTTT
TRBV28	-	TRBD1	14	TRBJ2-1	CASTRDRGFNEQFF	TGTGCCAGCACCCGGGACAGGGGGTTCAATGAGCAGTTCTTC
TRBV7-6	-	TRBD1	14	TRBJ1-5	CASSGGQLNQPQHF	TGTGCCAGCAGCGGGGGACAGCTCAATCAGCCCCAGCATTTT
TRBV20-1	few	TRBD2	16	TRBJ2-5	CSASRLTSGEGETQYF	TGCAGTGCTAGCAGACTAACTAGCGGGGAGGGAGAGACCCAGTACTTC
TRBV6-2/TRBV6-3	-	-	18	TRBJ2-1	CASSPLQGKRGSYNEQFF	TGTGCCAGCAGCCCCCTCCAAGGGAAACGGGGCTCCTACAATGAGCAGTTCTTC
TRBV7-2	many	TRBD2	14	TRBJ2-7	CASSLILADYEQYF	TGTGCCAGCAGCTTAATCCTAGCGGACTACGAGCAGTACTTC
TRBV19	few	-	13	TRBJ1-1	CASSISGNTEAFF	TGTGCCAGTAGTATATCGGGGAACACTGAAGCTTTCTTT
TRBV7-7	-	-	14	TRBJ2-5	CASSLEYGQETPYF	TGTGCCAGCAGCTTAGAATACGGTCAAGAGACCCCGTACTTC